The sequence of this TCR beta chain was determined in a study of technical replicates of blood from several donors. The CDR3 contains 12 residues. CDR1 and CDR2 from the germline V gene are SNHLY and FYNNEI. The V gene lost 4 bases and the J gene lost 5 bases, with 9 bases spanning the gap. Only in-frame clones appear in the TCRdb table, and some are missing; sequencing was by immunoSEQ multiplex PCR. The data contain 99,000 or so clones, about 96% of them seen just once; the ten biggest clones take up more than 0.2%. This clone appeared a single time. Sequencing input: T cells isolated from PBMCs. The chain joins TRBV2 to TRBJ2-7; possibly TRBD2 for D (5 bases). The origin of this receptor is a human donor in good health. The CDR3: CASSGQRDEQYF. CDR3 nucleotides: TGTGCCAGCAGTGGGCAGAGGGACGAGCAGTACTTC.